Listed here are 20 T cell receptor beta chains from one sample, sequenced in a study of cytomegalovirus exposure and HLA in healthy donors. 13 Jbeta primers and 60 Vbeta primers were used for the PCR. Method: immunoSEQ multiplex PCR; TCRdb's copy keeps in-frame clones and lacks some. The table shows approximately 120,000 clones, with over 70% occurring only once. The sample consisted of PBMCs. Receptors originate from a woman aged 45-60 years in good health and CMV-seronegative.

This sequence joins TRBV5-6 and TRBJ2-2; 12 bases are shared with TRBD2. J lost 4 bases, V lost 4 bases, and 8 bases had no gene match. CDR1 and CDR2 from the germline V gene are SGHDT and YYEEEE. The CDR3 has 17 residues. The CDR3 DNA reads TGTGCCAGCAGCGCGACTAGCGGGAGACTCGGCACCGGGGAGCTGTTTTTT. Protein product: CASSATSGRLGTGELFF.

The rearrangement joins TRBV29-1 to TRBJ1-5; unclear D gene. V was shortened by 3 bases and J by 3 bases, with 12 bases between the two germline ends. The V gene's germline CDR1 is SQVTM and CDR2 ANQGSEA. There are 14 residues in the CDR3. CDR3 region: CSVDIGGPNQPQHF. The CDR3 region has the DNA TGCAGCGTTGATATAGGCGGCCCCAATCAGCCCCAGCATTTT.

This clone was seen more than once but under ten times. The chain couples TRBV5-1 to TRBJ2-3; TRBD2 matches 7 bases. V was pared by 5 bases and J by 3 bases, with 9 bases of the junction left unmatched. The V gene's germline CDR1 is SGHRS and CDR2 YFSETQ. This CDR3 region has 15 residues. CDR3 residues: CASRNGGSGTDTQYF. CDR3 nucleotides: TGCGCCAGCAGAAATGGCGGGAGCGGGACAGATACGCAGTATTTT.

The V and J genes are TRBV25-1 and TRBJ1-4; weak D call: TRBD1 (6 bases). The CDR3 is made up of 15 amino acids. The germline V and J ends were trimmed by 4 bases and 8 bases, with 17 bases remaining between them. The germline gives CDR1 MGHDK, CDR2 SYGVNS. CDR3 DNA: TGTGCCAGCAGTGTCCAACTACAGGGATTGGAAAAACTGTTTTTT. Amino acids: CASSVQLQGLEKLFF. Looking up the rest from reference TRBV25-1 and TRBJ1-4 gives the full variable domain: EADIYQTPRYLVIGTGKKITLECSQTMGHDKMYWYQQDPGMELHLIHYSYGVNSTEKGDLSSESTVSRIRTEHFPLTLESARPSHTSQYLCASSVQLQGLEKLFFGSGTQLSVL.

The J gene is TRBJ2-7, the V gene TRBV5-1; 8 nucleotides agree with TRBD1. In germline, CDR1 is SGHRS, CDR2 YFSETQ. V was clipped by 4 bases and J by 4 bases; unmatched bases: 7. This CDR3 is built from 14 residues. The CDR3 spells CASSVGQAGYEQYF. The DNA for the CDR3 is TGCGCCAGCAGCGTGGGACAGGCAGGTTACGAGCAGTACTTC.

The chain recombines TRBV30 with TRBJ1-1; 8 bases map to TRBD1. The CDR3 spans 14 residues. Germline CDR1 and CDR2: GTSNPN and SVGIG (reference sequence). Trimming cost V 1 base and J 7 bases; bases outside gene matches: 8. The CDR3 here is CAWSGQGIGGEAFF. The CDR3, as DNA: TGTGCCTGGAGTGGACAGGGGATAGGGGGTGAAGCTTTCTTT.

CDR3 amino acids: CASSEGTGAPYEQYF. The CDR3 nucleotides read TGTGCCAGCAGTGAAGGGACAGGGGCCCCCTACGAGCAGTACTTC. V and J are TRBV6-1 and TRBJ2-7; 9 bases map to TRBD1. The CDR3 covers 15 residues. Germline values: CDR1 MNHNS, CDR2 SASEGT. V shed 1 base, J shed 2 bases, and the junction held 3 bases outside the gene matches.

A note on this clone: The junction shows a germline mismatch at one end, possibly a read error. The chain carries TRBV7-9 and TRBJ1-5; TRBD1 aligns across 12 bases. Germline V gives CDR1 SEHNR, CDR2 FQNEAQ (reference sequence). CDR3 length equals 19 residues. CDR3 nucleotide sequence: TGTTCCAGCAGCTTAGCCGGGACAGGGGGCTCCATGAGCAATCAGCCCCAGCATTTT. It translates to CSSSLAGTGGSMSNQPQHF.

This clone was counted once. The V gene is TRBV29-1, the J gene TRBJ2-1; TRBD2 aligns across 8 bases. Germline-derived CDR1 and CDR2 are SQVTM and ANQGSEA. Unmatched junction bases numbered 6, after V lost 0 bases and J lost 5 bases. This CDR3 is 15 amino acids long. The DNA for the CDR3 is TGCAGCGTTGAAGACCGGGGGGGGCTTCACAATGAGCAGTTCTTC. Amino acids: CSVEDRGGLHNEQFF.

The chain's CDR3 is CASSFQVVAEAFF. The CDR3 bases are TGTGCCAGCAGCTTTCAGGTGGTCGCTGAAGCTTTCTTT. The chain has TRBV7-9 and TRBJ1-1; no reliable D call. V gave up 3 bases and J gave up 6 bases, with 11 bases separating them. This CDR3 has 13 amino acids. CDR1 is SEHNR and CDR2 is FQNEAQ in the germline V gene (reference sequence).

V gene TRBV15 combines with J gene TRBJ2-3; 8 bases align to TRBD2. Germline-derived CDR1 and CDR2 are LNHNV and YYDKDF (reference sequence). This CDR3 is 18 amino acids long. Unmatched junction bases numbered 11, after V lost 1 base and J lost 2 bases. CDR3 DNA: TGTGCCACCAGCAGAGGGATTGGAGTAGCGGGAACCACAGATACGCAGTATTTT. It specifies CATSRGIGVAGTTDTQYF.

The CDR3 DNA is TGTGCCAGCAGCCTGGACAGGTTGAGCTACGAGCAGTACTTC. This codes for CASSLDRLSYEQYF. The rearrangement uses TRBV7-9 and TRBJ2-7; 7 nucleotides agree with TRBD1. Germline V gene sequence: CDR1 SEHNR, CDR2 FQNEAQ (reference sequence). J lost 3 bases, V lost 5 bases, and 7 bases had no gene match. The length of the CDR3 is 14 residues.

The chain uses TRBV4-2 and TRBJ2-1; TRBD2 agrees at 11 bases. The CDR3 length is 16 residues. The J segment lost 7 bases and the V segment lost 4 bases, leaving 9 bases of the junction unmatched. The V gene's germline CDR1 is LGHNA and CDR2 YNFKEQ. CDR3 region: CASSPQIGTSGNEQFF. Here the CDR3 DNA reads TGTGCCAGCAGCCCCCAGATCGGGACTAGCGGAAATGAGCAGTTCTTC.

In this sample, this clone turned up a few times. The chain couples TRBV5-8 to TRBJ1-5; 9 bases match TRBD1. The junction had 5 bases not matched to a gene; V was cut back by 0 bases and J by 7 bases. This CDR3 comprises 15 residues. Germline V gene lookup returns CDR1 SGHTS and CDR2 YDEGEE. The CDR3 sequence: CASSLEGQGEQPQHF. The CDR3 nucleotides read TGTGCCAGCAGCTTGGAGGGACAGGGTGAACAGCCCCAGCATTTT.

V usage is TRBV20-1 and J usage is TRBJ2-1; no reliable D call. CDR3 size: 11 residues. Deletions cut 3 bases from V and 14 bases from J, with 14 bases between. CDR1 and CDR2 from the germline V gene are DFQATT and SNEGSKA (reference sequence). The CDR3 bases are TGCAGTGCTAGCTCGGTCCATTTGAAGTTCTTC. Protein sequence: CSASSVHLKFF.

This chain joins TRBV11-3 and TRBJ2-3; D is unclear. Germline V lookup: CDR1 SGHNT, CDR2 YENEEA. This CDR3 has 13 residues. V gave up 1 base and J gave up 3 bases, with 5 bases separating them. The CDR3 DNA sequence: TGTGCCAGCAGCTTAGTCCAGACAGATACGCAGTATTTT. Its translation: CASSLVQTDTQYF.

V and J are TRBV7-9 and TRBJ1-3; D is ambiguous. In germline, CDR1 is SEHNR, CDR2 FQNEAQ (reference sequence). The CDR3 is 15 residues long. V was clipped by 4 bases and J by 2 bases, with 12 bases between them. As DNA, the CDR3 is TGTGCCAGCAGCTCAGAGTTGAGGACTGGAAACACCATATATTTT. Encoded protein: CASSSELRTGNTIYF.

The chain recombines TRBV19 with TRBJ2-5; 7 positions match TRBD1. The germline gives CDR1 LNHDA, CDR2 SQIVND (reference sequence). Trimming removed 0 bases from V and 10 bases from J; junction bases left unmatched: 5. The CDR3 is 13 amino acids. CDR3 in DNA: TGTGCCAGTAGTATAGACAGGGGGTCTGGCCAGTACTTC. Its translation: CASSIDRGSGQYF.

The V and J genes are TRBV12-5 and TRBJ2-3, with 11 nucleotides matching TRBD2. CDR1 and CDR2 (germline): LGHNT, FRNRAP. J gave up 5 bases and V 2 bases, and 12 bases lay outside the gene matches. The CDR3 runs 18 residues. The CDR3 region is CASGLNRLAGTPLDTQYF. CDR3 bases: TGTGCTAGTGGTTTGAACCGACTAGCGGGAACCCCTTTAGATACGCAGTATTTT.

V gene TRBV19 combines with J gene TRBJ2-4; possible D gene TRBD1, 7 bases. Germline CDR1 reads LNHDA; CDR2 reads SQIVND (reference sequence). Trimming took 4 bases from V and 8 from J, leaving 18 bases between them. CDR3 size: 15 residues. CDR3 nucleotide sequence: TGTGCCAGTAGTACCCGACAGGGACTTTGGCACATTCAGTACTTC. Protein: CASSTRQGLWHIQYF.